These T cell receptor beta chains were read from a single sample in a study of blood T cell repertoires in COVID-19. TCRdb keeps only in-frame clones here, not all; method: immunoSEQ multiplex PCR. Of 450,000 or so clones in the sample, approximately 90% were seen once. Sequencing used peripheral blood. Receptor source: a man younger than 35 with COVID-19, enrolled during active disease. The CDR3 runs from the conserved cysteine through the conserved F or W. Each record gives: CDR3 length, J gene, D gene, V gene, clone size, CDR3 protein, CDR3 DNA. The D gene is left open where the match is weak. Only part of the rows carry a size: once, few, many, or a class if the clone is expanded.

CDR3 length: 15; J gene: TRBJ1-2; D gene: TRBD1; V gene: TRBV5-1; clone size: -; CDR3 protein: CASSQLGQGINGYTF; CDR3 DNA: TGCGCCAGCAGCCAACTGGGACAGGGCATCAATGGCTACACCTTC
CDR3 length: 16; J gene: TRBJ2-3; D gene: TRBD2; V gene: TRBV5-4; clone size: -; CDR3 protein: CASSLVSGTPTDTQYF; CDR3 DNA: TGTGCCAGCAGCTTGGTGAGCGGGACTCCCACAGATACGCAGTATTTT
CDR3 length: 12; J gene: TRBJ2-7; D gene: TRBD2; V gene: TRBV30; clone size: -; CDR3 protein: CAWSEAGYEQYF; CDR3 DNA: TGTGCCTGGAGTGAAGCGGGGTACGAGCAGTACTTC
CDR3 length: 18; J gene: TRBJ2-7; D gene: -; V gene: TRBV12-5; clone size: -; CDR3 protein: CASGLLAESRTLPYEQYF; CDR3 DNA: TGTGCTAGTGGTTTGCTAGCTGAAAGCAGGACTCTGCCCTACGAGCAGTACTTC
CDR3 length: 16; J gene: TRBJ2-5; D gene: -; V gene: TRBV5-5; clone size: -; CDR3 protein: CASSLLVGGPGETQYF; CDR3 DNA: TGTGCCAGCAGCTTGTTGGTGGGGGGGCCGGGGGAGACCCAGTACTTC
CDR3 length: 14; J gene: TRBJ1-5; D gene: -; V gene: TRBV6-5; clone size: -; CDR3 protein: CASSLAQAMEPQHF; CDR3 DNA: TGTGCCAGCAGTTTGGCTCAGGCTATGGAGCCCCAGCATTTT
CDR3 length: 16; J gene: TRBJ2-2; D gene: -; V gene: TRBV11-3; clone size: -; CDR3 protein: CASSSAEQRASGELFF; CDR3 DNA: TGTGCCAGCAGCTCCGCTGAACAGCGGGCTTCCGGGGAGCTGTTTTTT
CDR3 length: 13; J gene: TRBJ2-2; D gene: TRBD1; V gene: TRBV6-5; clone size: -; CDR3 protein: CASSPGQAGELFF; CDR3 DNA: TGTGCCAGCAGCCCGGGACAGGCCGGGGAGCTGTTTTTT
CDR3 length: 13; J gene: TRBJ2-4; D gene: -; V gene: TRBV5-6; clone size: -; CDR3 protein: CASSFFSVDIQYF; CDR3 DNA: TGTGCCAGCAGCTTTTTTAGCGTAGACATTCAGTACTTC
CDR3 length: 15; J gene: TRBJ2-3; D gene: TRBD1; V gene: TRBV9; clone size: -; CDR3 protein: CASSVTGFWTDTQYF; CDR3 DNA: TGTGCCAGCAGCGTGACAGGGTTTTGGACAGATACGCAGTATTTT
CDR3 length: 13; J gene: TRBJ2-5; D gene: TRBD2; V gene: TRBV5-4; clone size: -; CDR3 protein: CASSFGGQETQYF; CDR3 DNA: TGTGCCAGCAGCTTCGGGGGGCAAGAGACCCAGTACTTC
CDR3 length: 15; J gene: TRBJ1-6; D gene: -; V gene: TRBV25-1; clone size: once; CDR3 protein: CASSPRRVDNSPLHF; CDR3 DNA: TGTGCCAGCTCCCCCAGGAGGGTAGATAATTCACCCCTCCACTTT
CDR3 length: 14; J gene: TRBJ2-1; D gene: TRBD2; V gene: TRBV18; clone size: -; CDR3 protein: CASSYIAGGSEQFF; CDR3 DNA: TGTGCCAGCTCGTACATAGCGGGAGGGAGTGAGCAGTTCTTC
CDR3 length: 14; J gene: TRBJ1-1; D gene: TRBD1; V gene: TRBV18; clone size: -; CDR3 protein: CASSPDRGGTEAFF; CDR3 DNA: TGTGCCAGCTCCCCCGACAGGGGAGGCACTGAAGCTTTCTTT
CDR3 length: 14; J gene: TRBJ2-7; D gene: TRBD1; V gene: TRBV12-5; clone size: once; CDR3 protein: CASGIQGAPYEQYF; CDR3 DNA: TGTGCTAGTGGCATACAGGGGGCACCCTACGAGCAGTACTTC
CDR3 length: 17; J gene: TRBJ2-3; D gene: TRBD2; V gene: TRBV6-2/TRBV6-3; clone size: -; CDR3 protein: CASSSIGLAGPTDTQYF; CDR3 DNA: TGTGCCAGCAGTTCCATCGGACTAGCGGGGCCCACAGATACGCAGTATTTT
CDR3 length: 12; J gene: TRBJ2-7; D gene: -; V gene: TRBV5-4; clone size: -; CDR3 protein: CASSSTSSEQYF; CDR3 DNA: TGTGCCAGCAGCTCGACTAGTAGTGAGCAGTACTTC
CDR3 length: 16; J gene: TRBJ2-6; D gene: -; V gene: TRBV6-1; clone size: -; CDR3 protein: CASSDRVLQPANVLTF; CDR3 DNA: TGTGCCAGCAGTGATCGGGTTCTTCAACCGGCCAACGTCCTGACTTTC
CDR3 length: 12; J gene: TRBJ2-3; D gene: TRBD1; V gene: TRBV30; clone size: -; CDR3 protein: CACEQGIDTQYF; CDR3 DNA: TGTGCCTGCGAACAGGGGATAGATACGCAGTATTTT
CDR3 length: 14; J gene: TRBJ2-2; D gene: -; V gene: TRBV13; clone size: -; CDR3 protein: CASTKERETGELFF; CDR3 DNA: TGTGCCAGCACCAAGGAAAGGGAGACCGGGGAGCTGTTTTTT
CDR3 length: 16; J gene: TRBJ2-7; D gene: TRBD1; V gene: TRBV4-1; clone size: -; CDR3 protein: CASSQDPGTGGYEQYF; CDR3 DNA: TGCGCCAGCAGCCAAGATCCCGGGACAGGGGGGTACGAGCAGTACTTC
CDR3 length: 13; J gene: TRBJ1-2; D gene: TRBD1; V gene: TRBV4-1; clone size: -; CDR3 protein: CASSADRGHGYTF; CDR3 DNA: TGCGCCAGCAGCGCAGACAGGGGGCACGGCTACACCTTC
CDR3 length: 13; J gene: TRBJ1-5; D gene: -; V gene: TRBV6-1; clone size: -; CDR3 protein: CASSDRGNQPQHF; CDR3 DNA: TGTGCCAGCAGTGACAGGGGCAATCAGCCCCAGCATTTT
CDR3 length: 15; J gene: TRBJ2-7; D gene: TRBD2; V gene: TRBV9; clone size: few; CDR3 protein: CASSVEASGAYEQYF; CDR3 DNA: TGTGCCAGCAGCGTAGAGGCTAGCGGGGCCTACGAGCAGTACTTC
CDR3 length: 13; J gene: TRBJ1-1; D gene: -; V gene: TRBV2; clone size: -; CDR3 protein: CASSPSENTEAFF; CDR3 DNA: TGTGCCAGCAGCCCATCAGAGAACACTGAAGCTTTCTTT
CDR3 length: 15; J gene: TRBJ1-1; D gene: -; V gene: TRBV27; clone size: -; CDR3 protein: CASSPTTSGSTEAFF; CDR3 DNA: TGTGCCAGCAGTCCCACGACTTCGGGAAGTACTGAAGCTTTCTTT
CDR3 length: 15; J gene: TRBJ2-1; D gene: -; V gene: TRBV3-1/TRBV3-2; clone size: once; CDR3 protein: CASTSSQPGDNEQFF; CDR3 DNA: TGTGCCAGCACCAGTTCCCAGCCAGGCGACAATGAGCAGTTCTTC
CDR3 length: 13; J gene: TRBJ2-7; D gene: TRBD2; V gene: TRBV6-5; clone size: -; CDR3 protein: CASRTSGTYEQYF; CDR3 DNA: TGTGCCAGCAGGACTAGCGGGACCTACGAGCAGTACTTC
CDR3 length: 15; J gene: TRBJ2-7; D gene: TRBD1; V gene: TRBV5-1; clone size: -; CDR3 protein: CASSLRDRGNYEQYF; CDR3 DNA: TGCGCCAGCAGCTTGCGAGACAGGGGGAATTACGAGCAGTACTTC
CDR3 length: 11; J gene: TRBJ2-7; D gene: -; V gene: TRBV29-1; clone size: few; CDR3 protein: CSSRVYYEQYF; CDR3 DNA: TGCAGCTCCAGGGTTTACTACGAGCAGTACTTC
CDR3 length: 12; J gene: TRBJ2-1; D gene: TRBD2; V gene: TRBV27; clone size: -; CDR3 protein: CASSSSGTTRFF; CDR3 DNA: TGTGCCAGCAGTTCCTCCGGGACTACTCGGTTCTTC
CDR3 length: 14; J gene: TRBJ2-3; D gene: TRBD1; V gene: TRBV3-1/TRBV3-2; clone size: once; CDR3 protein: CASQGEFGTDTQYF; CDR3 DNA: TGTGCCAGCCAGGGGGAATTTGGCACAGATACGCAGTATTTT
CDR3 length: 16; J gene: TRBJ2-1; D gene: TRBD2; V gene: TRBV2; clone size: once; CDR3 protein: CASSEGSGRAVNEQFF; CDR3 DNA: TGTGCCAGCAGTGAAGGGAGCGGGAGGGCCGTTAATGAGCAGTTCTTC
CDR3 length: 15; J gene: TRBJ2-3; D gene: TRBD2; V gene: TRBV2; clone size: once; CDR3 protein: CASSRLAGGQGAQYF; CDR3 DNA: TGTGCCAGCAGTAGACTAGCGGGGGGGCAAGGGGCGCAGTATTTT
CDR3 length: 15; J gene: TRBJ2-1; D gene: TRBD2; V gene: TRBV6-5; clone size: once; CDR3 protein: CASRMFVGLVNEQFF; CDR3 DNA: TGTGCCAGCCGTATGTTCGTAGGACTAGTCAATGAGCAGTTCTTC
CDR3 length: 15; J gene: TRBJ2-2; D gene: TRBD1; V gene: TRBV19; clone size: -; CDR3 protein: CASGGQGLNTGELFF; CDR3 DNA: TGTGCCAGTGGCGGACAGGGCCTGAACACCGGGGAGCTGTTTTTT
CDR3 length: 20; J gene: TRBJ2-3; D gene: -; V gene: TRBV6-2/TRBV6-3; clone size: -; CDR3 protein: CASSSGPALRLQTSTDTQYF; CDR3 DNA: TGTGCCAGCAGTTCAGGGCCGGCACTCCGACTCCAGACTAGCACAGATACGCAGTATTTT
CDR3 length: 16; J gene: TRBJ2-5; D gene: TRBD1; V gene: TRBV5-5; clone size: -; CDR3 protein: CASSSWDRGGQETQYF; CDR3 DNA: TGTGCCAGCAGCTCGTGGGACAGGGGGGGGCAAGAGACCCAGTACTTC